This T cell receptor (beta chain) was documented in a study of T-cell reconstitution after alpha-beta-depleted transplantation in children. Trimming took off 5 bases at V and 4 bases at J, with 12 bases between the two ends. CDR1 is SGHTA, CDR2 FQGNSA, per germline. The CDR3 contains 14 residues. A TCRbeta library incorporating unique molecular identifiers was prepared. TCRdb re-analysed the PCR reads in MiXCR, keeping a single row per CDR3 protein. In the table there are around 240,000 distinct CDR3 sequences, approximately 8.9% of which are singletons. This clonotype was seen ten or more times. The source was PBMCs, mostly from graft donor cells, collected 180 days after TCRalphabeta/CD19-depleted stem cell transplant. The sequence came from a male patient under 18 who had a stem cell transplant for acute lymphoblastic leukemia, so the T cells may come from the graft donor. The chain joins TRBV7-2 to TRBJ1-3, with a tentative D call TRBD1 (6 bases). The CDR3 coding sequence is TGTGCCAGCAGCCTACAGGGAGCCGGAAACACCATATATTTT. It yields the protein CASSLQGAGNTIYF.